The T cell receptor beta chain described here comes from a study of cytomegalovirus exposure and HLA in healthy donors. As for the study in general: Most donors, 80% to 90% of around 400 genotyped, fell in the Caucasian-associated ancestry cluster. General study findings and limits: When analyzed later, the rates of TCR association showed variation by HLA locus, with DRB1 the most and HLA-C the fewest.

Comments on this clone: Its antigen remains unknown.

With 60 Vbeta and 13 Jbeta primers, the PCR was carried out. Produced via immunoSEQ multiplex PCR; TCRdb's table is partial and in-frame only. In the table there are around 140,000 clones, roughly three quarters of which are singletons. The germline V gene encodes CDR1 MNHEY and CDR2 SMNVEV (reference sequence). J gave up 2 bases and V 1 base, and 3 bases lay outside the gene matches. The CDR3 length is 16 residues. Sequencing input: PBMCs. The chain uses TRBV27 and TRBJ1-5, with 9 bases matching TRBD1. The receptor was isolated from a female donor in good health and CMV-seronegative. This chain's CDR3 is CASSLYWDRGNQPQHF. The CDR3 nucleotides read TGTGCCAGCAGTTTATATTGGGACAGGGGCAATCAGCCCCAGCATTTT.